The 3 T cell receptor beta chains in this list originate from one sample, sequenced in a study of metastatic and nonmetastatic thyroid tumors. TCRdb re-analyzed the PCR reads using MiXCR. The sample lists about 85,000 clones; roughly 8.6% were seen once. All patients were untreated before thyroid surgery. Sequencing was performed on blood. The receptors originated from a female donor with papillary thyroid cancer or a benign thyroid nodule (not recorded which). Some clones in this sample may be carry-over from other donors' samples.

This clone was detected many times. The CDR3 is CASSQGQPTFYGYTF. The CDR3 coding sequence is TGTGCCAGCAGCCAGGGACAGCCTACCTTCTATGGCTACACCTTC. The V call is TRBV3-1, the J call TRBJ1-2, with TRBD1 matching over 7 bases. With V trimmed by 3 bases and J by 4 bases, 8 bases remained unmatched. Germline V CDR1 and CDR2: LGHDT, YNNKEL (reference sequence). There are 15 residues in the CDR3.

This clone was seen ten or more times. Compared with germline, one end of the junction differs, possibly owing to a read error. The genes are TRBV7-8 and TRBJ1-2; D uncertain. CDR1 and CDR2 from the germline V gene are SGHVS and FQNEAQ. This CDR3 region has 15 residues. The CDR3 region has the DNA TGTGCCAGCACCTTAACCGCGGGGACTAACTATGGCTACACCTTC. Protein: CASTLTAGTNYGYTF.

This sequence joins TRBV30 and TRBJ2-3; D is uncertain. The CDR3 consists of 11 residues. V lost 5 bases and J 4 bases, leaving 7 bases between the germline ends. Germline loops: CDR1 GTSNPN, CDR2 SVGIG (reference sequence). This CDR3 reads CAWRRADTQYF. DNA of the CDR3: TGTGCCTGGCGCAGAGCAGATACGCAGTATTTT. Complete variable domain (other parts from reference TRBV30 and TRBJ2-3): SQTIHQWPATLVQPVGSPLSLECTVEGTSNPNLYWYRQAAGRGLQLLFYSVGIGQISSEVPQNLSASRPQDRQFILSSKKLLLSDSGFYLCAWRRADTQYFGPGTRLTVL.